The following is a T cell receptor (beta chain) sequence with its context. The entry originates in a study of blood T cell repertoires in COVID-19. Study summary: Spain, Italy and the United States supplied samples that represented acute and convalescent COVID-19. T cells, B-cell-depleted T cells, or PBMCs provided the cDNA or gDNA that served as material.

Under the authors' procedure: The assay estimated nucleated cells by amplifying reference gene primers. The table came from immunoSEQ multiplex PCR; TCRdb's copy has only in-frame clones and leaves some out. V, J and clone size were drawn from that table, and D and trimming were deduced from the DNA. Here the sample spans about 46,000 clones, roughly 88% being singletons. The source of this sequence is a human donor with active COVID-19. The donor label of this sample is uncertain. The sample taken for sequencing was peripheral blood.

The CDR3 nucleotides are TGTGCCATCAGTGAGTCCGTTGACAAAATGGGCACTGAAGCTTTCTTT. It translates to CAISESVDKMGTEAFF. The chain carries TRBV10-3 and TRBJ1-1; no reliable D call. Per germline, CDR1 ENHRY and CDR2 SYGVKD. V dropped 0 bases and J dropped 4 bases, with 15 bases sitting between them. There are 16 residues in the CDR3.